The next 32 T cell receptor beta chains were all read from a single sample in a study of T-cell reconstitution after alpha-beta-depleted transplantation in children. Preparation of the TCRbeta library used unique molecular identifiers. One entry per CDR3 protein results from TCRdb running MiXCR on the PCR reads. Among 600,000 to 700,000 distinct CDR3 sequences listed, roughly 15% were seen once. The material was PBMCs from the stem cell graft donor, obtained from the stem cell graft. Every receptor here comes from a human donor who donated a stem cell graft to a child with acute myeloid leukemia.

This clonotype was seen ten or more times. The chain joins TRBV20-1 to TRBJ2-2; 13 bases agree with TRBD2. CDR3 length: 15 amino acids. Trimming cost V 5 bases and J 6 bases; bases outside gene matches: 6. Germline V gives CDR1 DFQATT, CDR2 SNEGSKA (reference sequence). This CDR3 reads CSAGGTSGVSGELFF. The CDR3 region has the DNA TGCAGTGCTGGAGGGACTAGCGGGGTCTCCGGGGAGCTGTTTTTT.

This clonotype was seen more than once but under ten times. This chain connects TRBV12-3 or TRBV12-4 to TRBJ2-2, with D unresolved. The CDR3 runs 15 residues. The V end was cut by 1 base, the J end by 4 bases, with 10 bases between. The CDR3 DNA reads TGTGCCAGCAGTTTAGGGGTAGCCCTCACCGGGGAGCTGTTTTTT. Translation gives CASSLGVALTGELFF.

V and J are TRBV6-2 or TRBV6-3 and TRBJ2-3; 10 bases are a match to TRBD1. V was pared by 4 bases and J by 4 bases, with 8 bases of the junction left unmatched. The CDR3 runs to 16 residues. The germline CDR1 and CDR2 sequences are MNHEY and SVGEGT. CDR3 nucleotides: TGTGCCAGCAGTTCCCGGGACAGGGGAGGAGCAGATACGCAGTATTTT. It codes for CASSSRDRGGADTQYF.

The table lists this clonotype with many counts. The V and J genes are TRBV7-3 and TRBJ1-1, with no clear D. Germline CDR1 and CDR2: SGHTA and FQGTGA. Trimming shortened V by 5 bases and J by 6 bases, and 7 bases separated the two germline ends. The CDR3 spans 11 residues. The CDR3 nucleotides read TGTGCCAGCAGCCCCATATCTGAAGCTTTCTTT. It codes for CASSPISEAFF.

The chain recombines TRBV9 with TRBJ1-2, with TRBD1 matching over 9 bases. Germline values: CDR1 SGDLS, CDR2 YYNGEE. V lost 3 bases, J lost 1 base, and 7 bases stayed unmatched. The CDR3 runs 16 residues. CDR3 coding DNA: TGTGCCAGCAGCGAGCAACAGGGGGCTGGTAACTATGGCTACACCTTC. Protein sequence: CASSEQQGAGNYGYTF.

This clonotype has a count of ten or more. V and J are TRBV5-5 and TRBJ2-1, with D possibly TRBD1 on 5 matching bases. The V gene lost 3 bases and the J gene lost 12 bases, with 13 bases spanning the gap. Germline lookup yields CDR1 SGHKS and CDR2 YYEKEE (reference sequence). This CDR3 is built from 12 residues. CDR3 nucleotide sequence: TGTGCCAGCAGCTCCGACAGCCATACGCAGTTCTTC. This codes for CASSSDSHTQFF.

This clonotype was counted at least ten times. This chain uses TRBV6-5 with TRBJ1-1, with D possibly matching TRBD1 (6 bases). Deletions cut 2 bases from V and 4 bases from J, with 11 bases between. Germline CDR1 MNHEY, CDR2 SVGAGI. The length of the CDR3 is 14 residues. The CDR3 DNA reads as TGTGCCAGCAGTTACGGGGGGGCGGGCACTGAAGCTTTCTTT. Translating it yields CASSYGGAGTEAFF.

This clonotype was counted many times. This chain connects TRBV5-1 to TRBJ2-7, with D unclear. The V end lost 3 bases, the J end lost 4 bases, and 5 bases lay between the germline ends. Germline values: CDR1 SGHRS, CDR2 YFSETQ. This CDR3 spans 11 amino acids. CDR3 residues: CASSWGYEQYV. DNA of the CDR3: TGCGCCAGCAGCTGGGGATACGAGCAGTACGTC.

This clonotype was seen a handful of times. This rearrangement joins TRBV19 to TRBJ1-1; D gene uncertain. V was pared by 7 bases and J by 0 bases, with 6 bases between. Looked up from germline, CDR1 is LNHDA and CDR2 is SQIVND (reference sequence). The CDR3 sequence is 12 residues long. The CDR3 region is CASKFMNTEAFF. CDR3 bases: TGTGCCAGTAAATTTATGAACACTGAAGCTTTCTTT.

This sequence joins TRBV7-2 and TRBJ2-3; D may be TRBD1 (6 bases). CDR1 SGHTA and CDR2 FQGNSA come from the germline V gene. V lost 1 base, J lost 0 bases, and 11 bases lay in between. This CDR3 contains 16 residues. The CDR3 DNA sequence: TGTGCCAGCAGCTTAGTAGGACAGCAAAGCACAGATACGCAGTATTTT. Translation gives CASSLVGQQSTDTQYF.

This clonotype was observed many times. This sequence joins TRBV29-1 and TRBJ1-2, with D perhaps TRBD1 (6 bases). The CDR3 length is 13 residues. Germline CDR1 is SQVTM and CDR2 is ANQGSEA. Deletions cut 4 bases from V and 4 bases from J, with 13 bases between. The chain's CDR3 is CSVVGGSVYGYTF. Here the CDR3 DNA reads TGCAGCGTTGTCGGGGGCTCGGTCTATGGCTACACCTTC.

The CDR3 coding sequence is TGTGCCAGCAGCCAATCGTCGTACAGTCAGGATCCCGAAGCTTTCTTT. Translated, it gives CASSQSSYSQDPEAFF. V usage is TRBV4-2 and J usage is TRBJ1-1; D unclear. Trimming took 2 bases from V and 8 from J, leaving 21 bases between them. CDR3 length: 16 residues. Germline CDR1 and CDR2: LGHNA and YNFKEQ.

This clonotype was counted only a few times. V usage is TRBV12-3 or TRBV12-4 and J usage is TRBJ1-5, with D possibly TRBD1 on 6 matching bases. V was trimmed by 5 bases and J by 6 bases, leaving 17 bases between them. The CDR3 loop spans 15 amino acids. CDR3 bases: TGTGCCAGCAGTCTTTTCCGCAGGGGAGGTCAGCCCCAGCATTTT. This translates into CASSLFRRGGQPQHF.

This chain connects TRBV20-1 to TRBJ1-2; D unresolved. The V end lost 6 bases, the J end lost 7 bases, and 18 bases lay between the germline ends. The V gene's germline CDR1 is DFQATT and CDR2 SNEGSKA (reference sequence). CDR3 length: 13 amino acids. The CDR3 here is CSARLPGFSGYTF. DNA for the CDR3: TGCAGTGCGAGGCTCCCCGGGTTCTCTGGCTACACCTTC.

This rearrangement joins TRBV5-1 to TRBJ2-1; D unresolved. Trimming pared 0 bases from V and 0 bases from J, leaving 16 bases between. Looked up from germline, CDR1 is SGHRS and CDR2 is YFSETQ. The CDR3 extends over 18 amino acids. CDR3 nucleotide sequence: TGCGCCAGCAGCTTGGTCGTTTCAGCCACCAGCTCCTACAATGAGCAGTTCTTC. This codes for CASSLVVSATSSYNEQFF. Full variable domain (missing parts from reference TRBV5-1 and TRBJ2-1): KAGVTQTPRYLIKTRGQQVTLSCSPISGHRSVSWYQQTPGQGLQFLFEYFSETQRNKGNFPGRFSGRQFSNSRSEMNVSTLELGDSALYLCASSLVVSATSSYNEQFFGPGTRLTVL.

Notes on this clonotype: A read error is possible here, since a much larger clone lies one base away. The chain has TRBV20-1 and TRBJ2-3; 16 bases are shared with TRBD2. The CDR3 is 17 amino acids. Germline CDR1 DFQATT, CDR2 SNEGSKA (reference sequence). V was clipped by 4 bases and J by 2 bases; unmatched bases: 6. Written as DNA, the CDR3 is TGCAGTGCTAAGGGACTAGCGGGGGGGTGTTACACAGATACGCAGTATTTT. This gives the protein CSAKGLAGGCYTDTQYF.

Concerning this clonotype itself: This may stem from a read error, because a much larger clone lies one nucleotide away. This chain connects TRBV6-5 to TRBJ2-3; D could derive from TRBD1 or TRBD2 (5 bases each). Germline V gene sequence: CDR1 MNHEY, CDR2 SVGAGI. CDR3 size: 13 residues. The CDR3 sequence is CASSWGITDTPYF. In DNA, the CDR3 is TGTGCCAGCAGTTGGGGGATCACAGATACGCCGTATTTT.

V gene TRBV4-3 combines with J gene TRBJ1-2; D call uncertain. CDR1 is LGHNA and CDR2 is YSLEER in the germline V gene. The V gene lost 5 bases and the J gene lost 2 bases, with 12 bases spanning the gap. The CDR3 totals 14 residues. CDR3 residues: CASSDQTGNYGYTF. In DNA form, the CDR3 reads TGCGCCAGCAGCGATCAGACTGGGAACTATGGCTACACCTTC.

This clonotype was found many times. The genes are TRBV29-1 and TRBJ2-1, with D unresolved. V was pared by 3 bases and J by 10 bases, with 16 bases between. CDR1 is SQVTM, CDR2 ANQGSEA, per germline. The CDR3 spans 13 residues. CDR3 DNA sequence: TGCAGCGTTGACCCCACTACTGAAGTGGAGCAGTTCTTC. It encodes CSVDPTTEVEQFF.

V is TRBV7-9 and J is TRBJ2-6; D may be TRBD1 (6 bases). V lost 1 base and J 2 bases, leaving 9 bases between the germline ends. The germline V gene has CDR1 SEHNR and CDR2 FQNEAQ (reference sequence). There are 16 residues in the CDR3. The chain's CDR3 is CASSLDWTAGANVLTF. The CDR3 DNA reads as TGTGCCAGCAGCTTAGATTGGACAGCTGGGGCCAACGTCCTGACTTTC. Full variable domain (missing parts from reference TRBV7-9 and TRBJ2-6): DTGVSQNPRHKITKRGQNVTFRCDPISEHNRLYWYRQTLGQGPEFLTYFQNEAQLEKSRLLSDRFSAERPKGSFSTLEIQRTEQGDSAMYLCASSLDWTAGANVLTFGAGSRLTVL.

This clonotype was counted only a few times. The chain links TRBV12-3 or TRBV12-4 to TRBJ2-5; D unclear. This CDR3 has 14 amino acids. The V and J ends lost 4 bases and 5 bases respectively, with 14 bases between them. Here the CDR3 DNA reads TGTGCCAGCAGTTACAGCGAGCTAATCGAGACCCAGTACTTC. Translated, it gives CASSYSELIETQYF.

This clonotype has a count of ten or more. This chain links TRBV7-2 with TRBJ1-2; D remains ambiguous. The CDR3 runs to 15 residues. Trimming cost V 5 bases and J 2 bases, with 15 bases left between them. Germline CDR1 reads SGHTA; CDR2 reads FQGNSA. CDR3 in DNA: TGTGCCAGCAGCATAGGGTCATGGGAGAACTATGGCTACACCTTC. It translates to CASSIGSWENYGYTF.

The chain joins TRBV9 to TRBJ2-1; 7 bases match TRBD1. Germline V gives CDR1 SGDLS, CDR2 YYNGEE. J was trimmed by 10 bases and V by 2 bases; bases with no gene match: 12. The CDR3 runs 15 residues. In nucleotides, the CDR3 is TGTGCCAGCAGCGTTCTGGGACAGTCGGAAAGGGAGCAGTTCTTC. It is translated as CASSVLGQSEREQFF.

The rearrangement uses TRBV12-3 or TRBV12-4 and TRBJ2-7, with D perhaps TRBD2 (5 bases). This CDR3 is 16 amino acids long. V was pared by 3 bases and J by 2 bases, with 17 bases between. The CDR3 bases are TGTGCCAGCAGTTTCCATCCCCCGGGGTCCACCTACGAGCAGTACTTC. Translation: CASSFHPPGSTYEQYF.

This clonotype was counted at least ten times. The V call is TRBV15, the J call TRBJ1-6; D remains unclear. V was trimmed by 0 bases and J by 15 bases, leaving 12 bases between them. The CDR3 totals 13 residues. Germline V lookup: CDR1 LNHNV, CDR2 YYDKDF (reference sequence). As DNA, the CDR3 is TGTGCCACCAGCAGAGATCTCACCGCGCACCTCCACTTT. Its protein product is CATSRDLTAHLHF.

This clonotype appeared many times. The chain uses TRBV12-3 or TRBV12-4 and TRBJ2-1, with 7 bases aligning to TRBD1. Losses at the gene ends were 5 bases for V and 4 bases for J; bases not matched to a gene: 14. CDR3 length: 17 amino acids. As DNA, the CDR3 is TGTGCCAGCAGTCTACAGGGGTCGGATTTCCGGTACAATGAGCAGTTCTTC. Translation: CASSLQGSDFRYNEQFF.

The V and J genes are TRBV9 and TRBJ2-3; perhaps TRBD2 as D (6 bases). The CDR3 has 16 amino acids. Trimming removed 6 bases at V and 0 bases at J, with 17 bases between. Germline V gene data show CDR1 as SGDLS and CDR2 as YYNGEE. The CDR3 spells CASTPGAGFSTDTQYF. CDR3 coding DNA: TGTGCCAGCACCCCCGGGGCGGGGTTTAGCACAGATACGCAGTATTTT.

This clonotype was recorded at least ten times. The junction departs from germline at one end; a sequencing error may be responsible. The gene calls are TRBV12-3 or TRBV12-4 and TRBJ2-2, with D perhaps TRBD2 (6 bases). The CDR3 length is 15 residues. For the CDR3, the DNA is TGTGCCAGCATTTTAGGAACTGGGAGGATCGGGGAGCTGTTTTTT. Translating it yields CASILGTGRIGELFF.

This sequence joins TRBV12-3 or TRBV12-4 and TRBJ1-5; no clear D gene. CDR3 size: 18 residues. Trimming stripped 7 bases from V and 1 base from J, with 23 bases between. The CDR3 coding sequence is TGTGCCAGCACCATCGGAACTAGGGCAGCGGCGAGCAATCAGCCCCAGCATTTT. Protein sequence: CASTIGTRAAASNQPQHF.

This clonotype was detected a few times. The chain is built from TRBV5-5 and TRBJ1-5; D not certain. The CDR3 runs 15 residues. The germline V gene has CDR1 SGHKS and CDR2 YYEKEE (reference sequence). Between the trimmed V and J ends, which lost 1 base and 2 bases, there was a span of 10 bases. CDR3 sequence reads: CASSLQERGNQPQHF. CDR3 nucleotides: TGTGCCAGCAGCTTGCAGGAACGGGGCAATCAGCCCCAGCATTTT.

This rearrangement joins TRBV11-2 to TRBJ2-1; TRBD1 aligns across 10 bases. V lost 3 bases and J lost 3; bases outside the gene matches: 11. This CDR3 has 18 residues. Germline V gives CDR1 SGHAT, CDR2 FQNNGV. Written as DNA, the CDR3 is TGTGCCAGCAGCTTGGGGTGGGGCGGACAGGGGGTCTACAATGAGCAGTTCTTC. This gives the protein CASSLGWGGQGVYNEQFF.

This clonotype was picked up many times. This chain links TRBV5-1 with TRBJ1-3; no definite D call. V was pared by 1 base and J by 2 bases, with 1 base between. CDR3 size: 12 residues. Germline V lookup: CDR1 SGHRS, CDR2 YFSETQ. The CDR3 bases are TGCGCCAGCAGCTTGCCTGGAAACACCATATATTTT. Its protein is CASSLPGNTIYF.